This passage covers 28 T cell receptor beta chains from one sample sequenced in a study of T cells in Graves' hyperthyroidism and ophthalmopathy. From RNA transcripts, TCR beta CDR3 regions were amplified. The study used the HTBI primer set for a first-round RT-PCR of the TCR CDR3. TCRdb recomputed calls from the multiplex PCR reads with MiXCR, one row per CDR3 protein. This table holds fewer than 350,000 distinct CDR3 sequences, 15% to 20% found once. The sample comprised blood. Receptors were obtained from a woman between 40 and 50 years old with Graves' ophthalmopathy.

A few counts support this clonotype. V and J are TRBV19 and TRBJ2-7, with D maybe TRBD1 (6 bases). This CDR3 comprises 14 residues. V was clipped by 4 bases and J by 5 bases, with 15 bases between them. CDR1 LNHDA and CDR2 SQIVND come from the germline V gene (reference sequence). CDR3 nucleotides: TGTGCCAGTAGTAGCCTAGCCACAGGGAACGAGCAGTACTTC. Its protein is CASSSLATGNEQYF.

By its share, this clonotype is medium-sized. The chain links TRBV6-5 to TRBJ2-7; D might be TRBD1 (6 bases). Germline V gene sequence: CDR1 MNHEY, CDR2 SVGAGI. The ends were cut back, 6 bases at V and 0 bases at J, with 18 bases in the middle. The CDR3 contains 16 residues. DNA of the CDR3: TGTGCCAGCAGCAAGATAAAGACAGGTAGCTCCTACGAGCAGTACTTC. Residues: CASSKIKTGSSYEQYF.

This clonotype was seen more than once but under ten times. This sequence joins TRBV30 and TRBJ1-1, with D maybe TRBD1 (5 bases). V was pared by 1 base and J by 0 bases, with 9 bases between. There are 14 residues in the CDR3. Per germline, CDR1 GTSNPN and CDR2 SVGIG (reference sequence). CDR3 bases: TGTGCCTGGAGTGGAACGGACATGAACACTGAAGCTTTCTTT. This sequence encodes CAWSGTDMNTEAFF.

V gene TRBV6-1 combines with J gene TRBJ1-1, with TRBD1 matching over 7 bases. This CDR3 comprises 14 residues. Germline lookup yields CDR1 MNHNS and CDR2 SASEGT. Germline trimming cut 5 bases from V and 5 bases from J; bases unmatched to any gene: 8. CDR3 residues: CASSMTGRGTEAFF. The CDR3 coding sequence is TGTGCCAGCAGTATGACAGGGCGAGGAACTGAAGCTTTCTTT.

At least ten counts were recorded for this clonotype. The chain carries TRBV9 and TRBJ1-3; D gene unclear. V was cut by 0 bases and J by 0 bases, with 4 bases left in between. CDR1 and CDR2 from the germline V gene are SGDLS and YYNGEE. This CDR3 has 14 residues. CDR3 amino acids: CASSVAASGNTIYF. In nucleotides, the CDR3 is TGTGCCAGCAGCGTAGCAGCCTCTGGAAACACCATATATTTT.

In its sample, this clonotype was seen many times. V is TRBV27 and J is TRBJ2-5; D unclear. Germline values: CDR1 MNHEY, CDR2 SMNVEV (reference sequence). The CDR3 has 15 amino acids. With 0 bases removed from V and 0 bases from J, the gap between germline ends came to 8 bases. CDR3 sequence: CASSLSPSYQETQYF. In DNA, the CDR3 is TGTGCCAGCAGTTTATCCCCCTCGTACCAAGAGACCCAGTACTTC.

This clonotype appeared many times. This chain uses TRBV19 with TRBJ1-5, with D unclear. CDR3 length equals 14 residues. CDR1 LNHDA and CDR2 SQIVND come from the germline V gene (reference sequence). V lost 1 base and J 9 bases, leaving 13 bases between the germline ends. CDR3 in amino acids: CASSIGVGQGPQHF. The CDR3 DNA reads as TGTGCCAGTAGTATAGGAGTGGGTCAAGGGCCCCAGCATTTT.

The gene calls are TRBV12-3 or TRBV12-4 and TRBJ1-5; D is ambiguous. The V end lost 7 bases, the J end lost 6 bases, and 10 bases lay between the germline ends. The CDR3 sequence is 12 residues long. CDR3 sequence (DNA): TGTGCCAGCAACGCGGGGAGTCAGCCCCAGCATTTT. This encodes CASNAGSQPQHF.

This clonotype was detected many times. CDR3 sequence (DNA): TGTGCCAGCAGCTTAGGATATAGCGGGAGTTACGAGCAGTACTTC. This codes for CASSLGYSGSYEQYF. V gene TRBV7-2 combines with J gene TRBJ2-7; 9 bases are a match to TRBD2. The CDR3 covers 15 residues. CDR1 SGHTA and CDR2 FQGNSA come from the germline V gene. V was pared by 1 base and J by 4 bases, with 5 bases of the junction left unmatched.

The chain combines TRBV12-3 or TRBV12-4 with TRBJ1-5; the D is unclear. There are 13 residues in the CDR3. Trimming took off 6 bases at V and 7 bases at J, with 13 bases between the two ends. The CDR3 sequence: CASSQTRGQPQHF. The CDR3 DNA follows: TGTGCCAGCAGCCAAACAAGAGGACAGCCCCAGCATTTT.

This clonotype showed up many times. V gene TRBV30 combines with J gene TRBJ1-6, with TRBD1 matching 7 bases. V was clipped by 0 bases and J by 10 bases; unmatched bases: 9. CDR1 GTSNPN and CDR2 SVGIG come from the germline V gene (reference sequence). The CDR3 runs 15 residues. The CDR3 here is CAWSVQGWIGSPLHF. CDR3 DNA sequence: TGTGCCTGGAGTGTACAGGGGTGGATTGGCTCACCCCTCCACTTT.

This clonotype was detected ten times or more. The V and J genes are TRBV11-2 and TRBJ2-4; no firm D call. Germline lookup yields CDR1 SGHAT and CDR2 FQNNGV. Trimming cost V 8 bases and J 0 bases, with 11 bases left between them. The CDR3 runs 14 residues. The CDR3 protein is CASDGGIAKNIQYF. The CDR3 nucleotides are TGTGCCAGCGACGGTGGAATAGCCAAAAACATTCAGTACTTC.

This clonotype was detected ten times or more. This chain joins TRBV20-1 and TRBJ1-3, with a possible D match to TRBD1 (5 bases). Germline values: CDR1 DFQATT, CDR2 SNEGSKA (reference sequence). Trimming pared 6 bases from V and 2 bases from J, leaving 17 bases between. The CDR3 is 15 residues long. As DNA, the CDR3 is TGCAGTGCCCCGGCCGGGACCGAGACTGGAAACACCATATATTTT. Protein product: CSAPAGTETGNTIYF.

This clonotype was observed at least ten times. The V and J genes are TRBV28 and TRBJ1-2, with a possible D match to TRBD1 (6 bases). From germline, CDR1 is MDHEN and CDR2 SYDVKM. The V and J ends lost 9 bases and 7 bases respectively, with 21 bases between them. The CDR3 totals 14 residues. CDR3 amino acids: CASTGFSGASGYTF. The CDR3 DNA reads TGTGCCAGTACCGGGTTTTCGGGGGCGAGTGGCTACACCTTC.

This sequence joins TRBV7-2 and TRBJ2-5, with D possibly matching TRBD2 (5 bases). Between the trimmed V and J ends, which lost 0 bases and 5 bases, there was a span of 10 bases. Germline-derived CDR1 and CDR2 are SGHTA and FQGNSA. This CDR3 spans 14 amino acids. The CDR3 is CASSLAHEGETQYF. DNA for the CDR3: TGTGCCAGCAGCTTAGCGCACGAGGGCGAGACCCAGTACTTC.

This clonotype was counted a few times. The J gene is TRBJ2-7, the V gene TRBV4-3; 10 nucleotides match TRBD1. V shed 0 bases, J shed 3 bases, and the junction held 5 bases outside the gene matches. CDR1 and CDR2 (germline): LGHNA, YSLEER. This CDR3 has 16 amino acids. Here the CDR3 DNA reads TGCGCCAGCAGCCAAGATTTGGGACAGGGGTACTACGAGCAGTACTTC. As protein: CASSQDLGQGYYEQYF.

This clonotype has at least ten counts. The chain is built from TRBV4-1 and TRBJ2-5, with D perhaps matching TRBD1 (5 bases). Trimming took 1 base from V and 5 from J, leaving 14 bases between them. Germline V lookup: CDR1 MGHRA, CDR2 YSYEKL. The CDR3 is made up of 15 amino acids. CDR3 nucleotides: TGCGCCAGCAGCCAAGCCCCAGGGATCGGGGAGACCCAGTACTTC. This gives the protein CASSQAPGIGETQYF.

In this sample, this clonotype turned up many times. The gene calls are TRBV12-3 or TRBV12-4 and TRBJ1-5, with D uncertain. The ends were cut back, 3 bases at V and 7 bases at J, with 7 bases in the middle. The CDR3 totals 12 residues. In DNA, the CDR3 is TGTGCCAGCAGTTTTTCCCGACAGCCCCAGCATTTT. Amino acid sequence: CASSFSRQPQHF.

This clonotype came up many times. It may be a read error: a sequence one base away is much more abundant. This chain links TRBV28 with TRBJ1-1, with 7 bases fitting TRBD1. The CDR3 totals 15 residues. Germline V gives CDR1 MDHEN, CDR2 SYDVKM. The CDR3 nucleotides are TGTGCCAGCAGTAGAGGGGACAGACGGAACGCTGAAGCTTTCTTT. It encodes CASSRGDRRNAEAFF.

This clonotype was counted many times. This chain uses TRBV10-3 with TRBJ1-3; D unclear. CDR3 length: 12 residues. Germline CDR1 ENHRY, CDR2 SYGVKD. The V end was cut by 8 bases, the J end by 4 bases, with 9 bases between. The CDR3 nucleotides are TGTGCCATCGATCTAGGAGGAAACACCATATATTTT. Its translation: CAIDLGGNTIYF.

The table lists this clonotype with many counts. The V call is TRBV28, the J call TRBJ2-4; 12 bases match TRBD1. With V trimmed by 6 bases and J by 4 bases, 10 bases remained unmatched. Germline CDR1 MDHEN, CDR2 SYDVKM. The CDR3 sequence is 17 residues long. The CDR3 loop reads CASSHIPGQGAKNIQYF. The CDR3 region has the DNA TGTGCCAGCAGCCACATTCCGGGACAGGGGGCTAAAAACATTCAGTACTTC.

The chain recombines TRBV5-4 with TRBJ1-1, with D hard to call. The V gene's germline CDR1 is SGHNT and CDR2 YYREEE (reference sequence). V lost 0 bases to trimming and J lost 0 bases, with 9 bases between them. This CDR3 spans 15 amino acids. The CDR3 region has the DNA TGTGCCAGCAGCTTGGAGGTTCCGATGAACACTGAAGCTTTCTTT. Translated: CASSLEVPMNTEAFF.

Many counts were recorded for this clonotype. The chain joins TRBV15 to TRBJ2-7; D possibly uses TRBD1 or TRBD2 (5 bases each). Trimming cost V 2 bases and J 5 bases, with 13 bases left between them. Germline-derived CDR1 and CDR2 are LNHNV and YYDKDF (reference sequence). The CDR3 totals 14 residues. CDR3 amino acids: CATSRTRGVDEQYF. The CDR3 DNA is TGTGCCACCAGCAGAACGAGAGGGGTCGACGAGCAGTACTTC.

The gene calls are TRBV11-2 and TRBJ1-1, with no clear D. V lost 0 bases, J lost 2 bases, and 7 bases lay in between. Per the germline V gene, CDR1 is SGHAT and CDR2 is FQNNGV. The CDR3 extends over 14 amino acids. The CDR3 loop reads CASSLDWHNTEAFF. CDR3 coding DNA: TGTGCCAGCAGCTTAGATTGGCACAACACTGAAGCTTTCTTT.

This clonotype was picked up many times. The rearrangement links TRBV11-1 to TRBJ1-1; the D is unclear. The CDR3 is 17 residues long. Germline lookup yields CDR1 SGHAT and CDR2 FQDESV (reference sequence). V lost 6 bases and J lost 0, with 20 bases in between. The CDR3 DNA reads TGTGCCAGCAGTTTCACCTCATGGGCCGAGATGAACACTGAAGCTTTCTTT. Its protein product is CASSFTSWAEMNTEAFF.

DNA for the CDR3: TGTGCCAGCAGCCTACAGGGGGGACCCTACGAGCAGTACTTC. This codes for CASSLQGGPYEQYF. The chain links TRBV6-1 to TRBJ2-7; 8 bases map to TRBD1. Germline lookup yields CDR1 MNHNS and CDR2 SASEGT. With 6 bases clipped from V and 2 bases from J, the junction kept 6 bases outside the gene matches. This CDR3 is built from 14 residues.

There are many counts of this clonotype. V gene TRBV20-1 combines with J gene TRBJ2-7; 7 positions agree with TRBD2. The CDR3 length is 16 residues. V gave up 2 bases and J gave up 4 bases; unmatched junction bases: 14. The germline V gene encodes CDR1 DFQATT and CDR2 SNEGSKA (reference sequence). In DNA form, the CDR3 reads TGCAGTGCTAGATCGACGCAGGGCGGGAGACTGTACGAGCAGTACTTC. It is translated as CSARSTQGGRLYEQYF.

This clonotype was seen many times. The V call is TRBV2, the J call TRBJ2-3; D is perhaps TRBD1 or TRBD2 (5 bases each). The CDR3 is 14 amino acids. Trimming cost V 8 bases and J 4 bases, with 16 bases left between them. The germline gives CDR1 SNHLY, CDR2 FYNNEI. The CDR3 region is CASAGTTHADTQYF. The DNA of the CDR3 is TGTGCCAGCGCTGGGACGACTCACGCAGATACGCAGTATTTT.